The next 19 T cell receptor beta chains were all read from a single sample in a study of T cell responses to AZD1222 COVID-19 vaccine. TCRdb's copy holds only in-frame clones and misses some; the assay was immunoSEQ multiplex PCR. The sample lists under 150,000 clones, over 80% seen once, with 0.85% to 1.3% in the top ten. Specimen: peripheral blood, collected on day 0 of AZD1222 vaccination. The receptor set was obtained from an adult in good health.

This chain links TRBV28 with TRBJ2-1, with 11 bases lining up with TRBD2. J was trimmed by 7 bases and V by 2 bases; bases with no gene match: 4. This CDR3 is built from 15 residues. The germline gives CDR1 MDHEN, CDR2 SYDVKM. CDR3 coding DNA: TGTGCCAGCAGTTTAAGGGCTAGCGGGGGGAATGAGCAGTTCTTC. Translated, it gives CASSLRASGGNEQFF.

CDR3 loop: CASRTPPSGSPYEQYF. Here the CDR3 DNA reads TGTGCCAGCAGGACGCCCCCTAGCGGGAGTCCCTACGAGCAGTACTTC. The chain joins TRBV6-4 to TRBJ2-7, with 10 bases identical to TRBD2. Germline V CDR1 and CDR2: MRHNA, SNTAGT. The V gene end was trimmed by 6 bases and the J gene end by 2 bases; junction bases not matched to a gene: 10. The length of the CDR3 is 16 residues.

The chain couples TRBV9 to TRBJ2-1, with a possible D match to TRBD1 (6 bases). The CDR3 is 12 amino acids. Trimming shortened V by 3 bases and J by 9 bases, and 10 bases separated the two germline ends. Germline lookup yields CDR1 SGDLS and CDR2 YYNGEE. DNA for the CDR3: TGTGCCAGCAGCGGTAGGGGGAGTGAGCAGTTCTTC. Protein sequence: CASSGRGSEQFF.

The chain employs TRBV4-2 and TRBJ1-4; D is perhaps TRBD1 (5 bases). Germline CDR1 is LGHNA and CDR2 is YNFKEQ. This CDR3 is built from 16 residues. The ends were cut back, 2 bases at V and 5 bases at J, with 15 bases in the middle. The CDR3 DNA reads TGTGCCAGCAGCCAACGCGGAGCGGGGGGGAATGAAAAACTGTTTTTT. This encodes CASSQRGAGGNEKLFF.

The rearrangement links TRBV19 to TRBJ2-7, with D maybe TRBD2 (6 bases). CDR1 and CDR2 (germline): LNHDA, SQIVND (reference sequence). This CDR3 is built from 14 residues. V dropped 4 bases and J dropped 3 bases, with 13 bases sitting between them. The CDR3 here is CASSRRTGDYEQYF. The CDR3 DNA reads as TGTGCCAGTAGTAGGCGGACGGGGGACTACGAGCAGTACTTC.

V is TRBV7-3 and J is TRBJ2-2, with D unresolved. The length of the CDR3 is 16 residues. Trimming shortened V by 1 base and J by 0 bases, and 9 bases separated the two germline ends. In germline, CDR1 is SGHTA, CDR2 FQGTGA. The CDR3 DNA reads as TGTGCCAGCAGCTTAAGTCCGGTATCGAACACCGGGGAGCTGTTTTTT. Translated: CASSLSPVSNTGELFF.

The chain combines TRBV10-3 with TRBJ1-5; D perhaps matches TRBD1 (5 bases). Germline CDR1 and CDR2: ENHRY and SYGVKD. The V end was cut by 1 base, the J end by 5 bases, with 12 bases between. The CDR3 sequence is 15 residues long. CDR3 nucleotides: TGTGCCATCAGTGAGTGGCAGGGCGTCGATCAGCCCCAGCATTTT. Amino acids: CAISEWQGVDQPQHF.

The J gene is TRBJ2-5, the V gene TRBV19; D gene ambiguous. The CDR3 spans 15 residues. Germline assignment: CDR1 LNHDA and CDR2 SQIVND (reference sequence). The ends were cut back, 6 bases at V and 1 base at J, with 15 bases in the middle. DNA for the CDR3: TGTGCCAGTAGCATCTCTCAGACCGGCCAAGAGACCCAGTACTTC. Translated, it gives CASSISQTGQETQYF. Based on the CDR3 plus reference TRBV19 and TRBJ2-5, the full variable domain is DGGITQSPKYLFRKEGQNVTLSCEQNLNHDAMYWYRQDPGQGLRLIYYSQIVNDFQKGDIAEGYSVSREKKESFPLTVTSAQKNPTAFYLCASSISQTGQETQYFGPGTRLLVL.

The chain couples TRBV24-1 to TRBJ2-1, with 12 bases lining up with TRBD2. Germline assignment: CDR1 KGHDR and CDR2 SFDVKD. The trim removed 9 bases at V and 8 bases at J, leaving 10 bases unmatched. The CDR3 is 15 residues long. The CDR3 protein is CATGTLAGGGDEQFF. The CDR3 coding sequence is TGTGCCACCGGGACTCTAGCGGGAGGGGGAGATGAGCAGTTCTTC.

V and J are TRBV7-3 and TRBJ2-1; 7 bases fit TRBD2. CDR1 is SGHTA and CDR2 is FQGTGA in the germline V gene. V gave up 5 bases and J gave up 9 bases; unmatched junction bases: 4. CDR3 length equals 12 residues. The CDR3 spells CASSPGGGEQFF. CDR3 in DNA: TGTGCCAGCAGCCCAGGCGGGGGTGAGCAGTTCTTC.

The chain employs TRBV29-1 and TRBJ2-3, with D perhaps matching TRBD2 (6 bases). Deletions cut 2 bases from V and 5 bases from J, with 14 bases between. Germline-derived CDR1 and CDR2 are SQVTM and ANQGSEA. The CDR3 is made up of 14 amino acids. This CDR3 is CSVEPGDGRDTQYF. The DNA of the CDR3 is TGCAGCGTTGAACCGGGAGATGGGAGAGATACGCAGTATTTT.

The CDR3: CASATWDRAVGEQYF. DNA for the CDR3: TGTGCCAGCGCAACTTGGGACAGGGCTGTTGGCGAGCAGTACTTC. The chain couples TRBV5-4 to TRBJ2-7; 9 bases line up with TRBD1. Germline CDR1 and CDR2: SGHNT and YYREEE (reference sequence). V lost 7 bases to trimming and J lost 6 bases; unmatched junction nucleotides: 14. CDR3 length: 15 residues.

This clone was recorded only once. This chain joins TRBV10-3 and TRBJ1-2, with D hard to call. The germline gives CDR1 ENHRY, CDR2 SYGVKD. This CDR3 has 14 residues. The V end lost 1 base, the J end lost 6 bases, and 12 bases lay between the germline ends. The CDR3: CAISEFEGSDGYTF. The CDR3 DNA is TGTGCCATCAGTGAGTTTGAGGGAAGCGATGGCTACACCTTC.

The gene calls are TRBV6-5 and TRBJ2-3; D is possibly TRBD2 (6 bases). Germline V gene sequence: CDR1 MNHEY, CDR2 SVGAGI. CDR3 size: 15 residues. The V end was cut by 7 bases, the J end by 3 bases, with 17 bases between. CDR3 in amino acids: CASMVGTRGTDTQYF. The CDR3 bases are TGTGCCAGCATGGTTGGGACTCGCGGAACAGATACGCAGTATTTT.

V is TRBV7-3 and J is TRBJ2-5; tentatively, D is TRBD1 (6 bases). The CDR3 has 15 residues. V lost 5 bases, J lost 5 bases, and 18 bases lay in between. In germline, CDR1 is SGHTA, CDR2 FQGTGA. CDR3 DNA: TGTGCCAGCAGCAGGGCTGGGGGCTGGAGGGAGACCCAGTACTTC. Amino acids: CASSRAGGWRETQYF.

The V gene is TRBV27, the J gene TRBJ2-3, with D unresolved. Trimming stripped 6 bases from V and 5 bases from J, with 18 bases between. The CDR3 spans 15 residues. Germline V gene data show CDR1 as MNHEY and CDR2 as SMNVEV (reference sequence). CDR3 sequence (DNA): TGTGCCAGCAGCCTTAATTACCCGGAGAGAGATACGCAGTATTTT. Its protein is CASSLNYPERDTQYF.

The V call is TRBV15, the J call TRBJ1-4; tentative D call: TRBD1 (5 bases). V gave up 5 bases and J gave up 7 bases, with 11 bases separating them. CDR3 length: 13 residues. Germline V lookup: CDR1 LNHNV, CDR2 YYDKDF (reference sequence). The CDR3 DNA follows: TGTGCCACCAGCCAGGGACTCGCTGAAAAACTGTTTTTT. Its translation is CATSQGLAEKLFF.

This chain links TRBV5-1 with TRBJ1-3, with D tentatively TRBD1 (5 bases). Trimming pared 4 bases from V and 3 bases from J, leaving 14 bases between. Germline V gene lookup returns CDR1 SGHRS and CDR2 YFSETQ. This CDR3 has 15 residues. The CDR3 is CASSRDGRIGNTIYF. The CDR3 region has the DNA TGCGCCAGCAGCCGGGACGGACGGATTGGAAACACCATATATTTT.

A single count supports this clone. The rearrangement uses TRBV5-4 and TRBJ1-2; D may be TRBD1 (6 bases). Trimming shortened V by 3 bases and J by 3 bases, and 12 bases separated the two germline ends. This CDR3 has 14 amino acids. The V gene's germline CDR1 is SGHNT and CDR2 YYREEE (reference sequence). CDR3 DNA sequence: TGTGCCAGCAGCTCGGAGGGGGGATACTATGGCTACACCTTC. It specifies CASSSEGGYYGYTF.